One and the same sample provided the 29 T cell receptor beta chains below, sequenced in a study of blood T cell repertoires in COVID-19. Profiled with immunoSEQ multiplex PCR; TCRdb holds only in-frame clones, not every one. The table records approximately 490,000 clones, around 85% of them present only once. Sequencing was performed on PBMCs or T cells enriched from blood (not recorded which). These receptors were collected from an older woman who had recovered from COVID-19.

In DNA, the CDR3 is TGCGCCAGCAGCCAAGATCGGGGACTCTACGAGCAGTACGTC. Encoded protein: CASSQDRGLYEQYV. The V call is TRBV4-1, the J call TRBJ2-7; perhaps TRBD2 as D (6 bases). The CDR3 spans 14 residues. Germline lookup yields CDR1 MGHRA and CDR2 YSYEKL. The V and J ends lost 0 bases and 3 bases respectively, with 9 bases between them.

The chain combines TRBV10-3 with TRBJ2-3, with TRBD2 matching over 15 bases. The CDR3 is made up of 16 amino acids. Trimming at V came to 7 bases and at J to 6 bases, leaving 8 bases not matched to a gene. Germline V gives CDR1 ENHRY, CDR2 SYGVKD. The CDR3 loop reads CAITIGTSGGMDTQYF. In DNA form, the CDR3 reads TGTGCCATCACCATAGGGACTAGCGGGGGGATGGATACGCAGTATTTT.

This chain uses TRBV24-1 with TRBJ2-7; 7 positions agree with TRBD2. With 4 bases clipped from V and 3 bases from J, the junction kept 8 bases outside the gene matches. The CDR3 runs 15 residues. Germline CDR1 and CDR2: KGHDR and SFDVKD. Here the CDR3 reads CATSDSPSGVYEQYF. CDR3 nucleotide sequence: TGTGCCACCAGTGACTCGCCCAGCGGGGTCTACGAGCAGTACTTC.

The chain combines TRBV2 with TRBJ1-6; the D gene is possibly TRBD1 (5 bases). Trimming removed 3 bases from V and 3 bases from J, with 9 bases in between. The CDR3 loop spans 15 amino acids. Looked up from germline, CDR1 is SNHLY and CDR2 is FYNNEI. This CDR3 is CASSERGLYNSPLHF. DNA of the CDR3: TGTGCCAGCAGTGAGAGGGGACTCTATAATTCACCCCTCCACTTT.

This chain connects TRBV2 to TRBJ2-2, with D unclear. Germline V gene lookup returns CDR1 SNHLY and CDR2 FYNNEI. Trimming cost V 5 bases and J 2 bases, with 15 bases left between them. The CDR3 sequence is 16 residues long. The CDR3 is CASSPTAGLNTGELFF. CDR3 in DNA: TGTGCCAGCAGTCCCACGGCAGGCCTAAACACCGGGGAGCTGTTTTTT.

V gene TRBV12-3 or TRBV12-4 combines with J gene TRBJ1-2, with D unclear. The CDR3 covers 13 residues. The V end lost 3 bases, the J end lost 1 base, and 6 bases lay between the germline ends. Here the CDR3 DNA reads TGTGCCAGCAGTTTGAACAGTAACTATGGCTACACCTTC. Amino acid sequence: CASSLNSNYGYTF.

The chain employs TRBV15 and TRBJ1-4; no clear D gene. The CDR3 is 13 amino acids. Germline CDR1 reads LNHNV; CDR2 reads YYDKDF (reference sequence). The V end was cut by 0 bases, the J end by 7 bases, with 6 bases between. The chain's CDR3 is CATSREGGEKLFF. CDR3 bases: TGTGCCACCAGCAGAGAGGGAGGTGAAAAACTGTTTTTT.

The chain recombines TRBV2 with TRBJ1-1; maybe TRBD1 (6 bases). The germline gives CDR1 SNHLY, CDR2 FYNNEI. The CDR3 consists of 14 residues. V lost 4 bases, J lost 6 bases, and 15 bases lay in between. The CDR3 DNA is TGTGCCAGCAGTGGAGAGTCCCGGACAGCTGAAGCTTTCTTT. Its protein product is CASSGESRTAEAFF.

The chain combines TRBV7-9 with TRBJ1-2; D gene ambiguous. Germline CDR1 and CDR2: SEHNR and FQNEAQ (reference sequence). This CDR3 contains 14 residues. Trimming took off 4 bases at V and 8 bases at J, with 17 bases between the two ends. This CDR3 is CASSSPGSKEGYTF. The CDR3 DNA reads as TGTGCCAGCAGCTCGCCGGGATCTAAAGAAGGCTACACCTTC.

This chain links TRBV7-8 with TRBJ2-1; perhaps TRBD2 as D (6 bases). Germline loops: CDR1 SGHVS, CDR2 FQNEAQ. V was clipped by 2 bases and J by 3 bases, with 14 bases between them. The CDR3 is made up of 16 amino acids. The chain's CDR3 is CASSLRGTGDYNEQFF. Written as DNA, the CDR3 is TGTGCCAGCAGCTTACGGGGAACGGGGGACTACAATGAGCAGTTCTTC.

The CDR3 bases are TGTGCCAGCAGCCAAGTTAGCCCAGTGGAGACCCAGTACTTC. Its protein product is CASSQVSPVETQYF. This rearrangement joins TRBV3-1 (or the pseudogene TRBV3-2) to TRBJ2-5; D remains ambiguous. Germline CDR1 reads LGHDT; CDR2 reads YNNKEL (reference sequence). The length of the CDR3 is 14 residues. The V end was cut by 1 base, the J end by 5 bases, with 11 bases between.

CDR3 bases: TGTGCCAGCAGCCCATGGGGGACAGGGGACCAGCCCCAGCATTTT. Protein product: CASSPWGTGDQPQHF. The chain combines TRBV7-2 with TRBJ1-5; 10 nucleotides match TRBD1. Germline values: CDR1 SGHTA, CDR2 FQGNSA. V gave up 5 bases and J gave up 7 bases; unmatched junction bases: 8. This CDR3 is built from 15 residues. The full variable domain, in which reference TRBV7-2 and TRBJ1-5 provide the parts outside the CDR3, is GAGVSQSPSNKVTEKGKDVELRCDPISGHTALYWYRQSLGQGLEFLIYFQGNSAPDKSGLPSDRFSAERTGGSVSTLTIQRTQQEDSAVYLCASSPWGTGDQPQHFGDGTRLSIL.

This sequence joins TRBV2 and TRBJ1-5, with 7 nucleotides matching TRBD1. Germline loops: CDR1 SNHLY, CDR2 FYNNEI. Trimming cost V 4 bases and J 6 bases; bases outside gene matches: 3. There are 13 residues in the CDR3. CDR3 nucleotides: TGTGCCAGCAGTGGACAGGGTACTCAGCCCCAGCATTTT. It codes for CASSGQGTQPQHF.

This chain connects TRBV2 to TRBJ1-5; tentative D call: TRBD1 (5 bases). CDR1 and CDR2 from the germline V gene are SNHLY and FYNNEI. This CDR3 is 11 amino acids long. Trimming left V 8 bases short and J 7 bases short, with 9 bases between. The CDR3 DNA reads TGTGCCAGCGGGGGGAGGCAGCCCCAGCATTTT. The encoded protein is CASGGRQPQHF.

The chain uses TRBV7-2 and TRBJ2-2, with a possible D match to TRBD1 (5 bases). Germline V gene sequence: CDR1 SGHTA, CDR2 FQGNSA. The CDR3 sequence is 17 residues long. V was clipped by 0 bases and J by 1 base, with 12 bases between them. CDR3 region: CASSLARAGQNTGELFF. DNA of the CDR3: TGTGCCAGCAGCTTAGCTAGGGCAGGGCAGAACACCGGGGAGCTGTTTTTT.

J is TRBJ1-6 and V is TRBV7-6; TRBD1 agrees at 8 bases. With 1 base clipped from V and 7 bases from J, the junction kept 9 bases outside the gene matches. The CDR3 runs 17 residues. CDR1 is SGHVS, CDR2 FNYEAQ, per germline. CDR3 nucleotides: TGTGCCAGCAGCTTAGTCCCCGCCGCAGGGGGCAATTCACCCCTCCACTTT. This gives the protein CASSLVPAAGGNSPLHF.

CDR3 bases: TGTGCCACCAGTGCCGGGACAGAAAACTATGGCTACACCTTC. Residues: CATSAGTENYGYTF. The chain employs TRBV24-1 and TRBJ1-2; 7 bases agree with TRBD1. This CDR3 is 14 amino acids long. Germline lookup yields CDR1 KGHDR and CDR2 SFDVKD. The V gene end was trimmed by 5 bases and the J gene end by 2 bases; junction bases not matched to a gene: 4.

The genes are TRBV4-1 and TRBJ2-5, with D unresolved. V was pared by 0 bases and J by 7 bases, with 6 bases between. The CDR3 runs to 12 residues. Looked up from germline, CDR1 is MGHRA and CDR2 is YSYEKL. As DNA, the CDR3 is TGCGCCAGCAGCCAAGATCCCGGGACCCAGTACTTC. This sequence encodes CASSQDPGTQYF.

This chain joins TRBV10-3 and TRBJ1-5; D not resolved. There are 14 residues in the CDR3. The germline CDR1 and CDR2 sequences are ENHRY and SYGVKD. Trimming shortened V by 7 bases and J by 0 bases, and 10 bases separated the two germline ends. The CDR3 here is CAITAGGSNQPQHF. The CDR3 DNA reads TGTGCCATCACGGCCGGCGGTAGCAATCAGCCCCAGCATTTT.

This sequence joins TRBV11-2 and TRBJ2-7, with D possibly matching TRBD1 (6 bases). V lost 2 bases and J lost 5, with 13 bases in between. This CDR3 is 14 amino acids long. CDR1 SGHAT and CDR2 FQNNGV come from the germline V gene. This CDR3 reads CASSLMVQGNEQYF. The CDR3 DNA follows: TGTGCCAGCAGCTTAATGGTGCAGGGGAACGAGCAGTACTTC.

The CDR3 here is CASSFRTGGETQYF. The CDR3 DNA reads as TGTGCCAGCAGCTTCCGGACCGGGGGGGAGACCCAGTACTTC. V is TRBV11-2 and J is TRBJ2-5; 7 bases line up with TRBD2. CDR1 and CDR2 from the germline V gene are SGHAT and FQNNGV. The CDR3 is 14 residues long. V dropped 3 bases and J dropped 5; count of bases not matched to a gene: 6. Variable domain in full (rest from reference TRBV11-2 and TRBJ2-5): EAGVAQSPRYKIIEKRQSVAFWCNPISGHATLYWYQQILGQGPKLLIQFQNNGVVDDSQLPKDRFSAERLKGVDSTLKIQPAKLEDSAVYLCASSFRTGGETQYFGPGTRLLVL.

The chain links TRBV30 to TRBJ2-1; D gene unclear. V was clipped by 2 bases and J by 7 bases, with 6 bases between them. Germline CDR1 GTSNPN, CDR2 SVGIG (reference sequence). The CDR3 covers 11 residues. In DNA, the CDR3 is TGTGCCTGGAGTTTCGGGAATGAGCAGTTCTTC. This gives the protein CAWSFGNEQFF. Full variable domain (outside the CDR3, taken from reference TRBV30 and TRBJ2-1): SQTIHQWPATLVQPVGSPLSLECTVEGTSNPNLYWYRQAAGRGLQLLFYSVGIGQISSEVPQNLSASRPQDRQFILSSKKLLLSDSGFYLCAWSFGNEQFFGPGTRLTVL.

CDR3 in amino acids: CASRGVNSPLHF. CDR3 coding DNA: TGCGCCAGCAGAGGGGTCAATTCACCCCTCCACTTT. The genes are TRBV4-1 and TRBJ1-6; perhaps TRBD1 as D (5 bases). CDR1 MGHRA and CDR2 YSYEKL come from the germline V gene. The CDR3 spans 12 residues. The V end lost 6 bases, the J end lost 7 bases, and 7 bases lay between the germline ends.

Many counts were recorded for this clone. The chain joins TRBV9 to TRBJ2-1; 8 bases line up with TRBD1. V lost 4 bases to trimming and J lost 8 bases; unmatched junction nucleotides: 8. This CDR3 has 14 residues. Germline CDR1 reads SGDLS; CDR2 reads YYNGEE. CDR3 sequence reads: CASSLEGQGDEQFF. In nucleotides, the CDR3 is TGTGCCAGCAGCTTGGAAGGACAGGGAGATGAGCAGTTCTTC. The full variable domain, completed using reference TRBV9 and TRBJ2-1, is DSGVTQTPKHLITATGQRVTLRCSPRSGDLSVYWYQQSLDQGLQFLIQYYNGEERAKGNILERFSAQQFPDLHSELNLSSLELGDSALYFCASSLEGQGDEQFFGPGTRLTVL.

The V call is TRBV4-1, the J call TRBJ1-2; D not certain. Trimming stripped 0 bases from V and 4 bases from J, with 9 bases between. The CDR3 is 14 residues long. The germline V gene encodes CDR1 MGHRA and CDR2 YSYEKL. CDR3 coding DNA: TGCGCCAGCAGCCAAGACAGTGCCCTCTATGGCTACACCTTC. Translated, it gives CASSQDSALYGYTF.

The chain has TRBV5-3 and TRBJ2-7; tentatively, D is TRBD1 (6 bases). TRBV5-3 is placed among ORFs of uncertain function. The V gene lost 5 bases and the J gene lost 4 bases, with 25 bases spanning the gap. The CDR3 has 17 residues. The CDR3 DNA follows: TGTGCCAGAAGTGTCAGAGCGCGGAGTCGGGACACTTACGAGCAGTACGTC. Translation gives CARSVRARSRDTYEQYV.

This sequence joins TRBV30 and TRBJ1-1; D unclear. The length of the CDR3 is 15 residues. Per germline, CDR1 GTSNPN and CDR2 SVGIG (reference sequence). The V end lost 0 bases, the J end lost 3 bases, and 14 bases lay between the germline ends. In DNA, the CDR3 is TGTGCCTGGAGTGTTAGGTACCCTCGGGACACTGAAGCTTTCTTT. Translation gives CAWSVRYPRDTEAFF.

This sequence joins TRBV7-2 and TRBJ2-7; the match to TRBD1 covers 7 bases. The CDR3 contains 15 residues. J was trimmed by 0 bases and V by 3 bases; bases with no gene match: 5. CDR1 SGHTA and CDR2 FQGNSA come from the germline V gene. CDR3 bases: TGTGCCAGCAGCTTGGTGGGACAGAGCTCCTACGAGCAGTACGTC. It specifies CASSLVGQSSYEQYV.

CDR3 sequence: CASSSHLGVGEKLFF. Here the CDR3 DNA reads TGTGCCAGCAGTTCCCACCTAGGAGTAGGAGAAAAACTGTTTTTT. The chain joins TRBV6-5 to TRBJ1-4; D gene uncertain. The V gene's germline CDR1 is MNHEY and CDR2 SVGAGI. Trimming pared 4 bases from V and 8 bases from J, leaving 17 bases between. The CDR3 spans 15 residues.